One and the same sample provided the 19 T cell receptor beta chains below, sequenced in a study of multiple sclerosis patients with progressive multifocal leukoencephalopathy. Time point defined: before natalizumab initiation. Repertoires were generated with immunoSEQ multiplex PCR, while TCRdb's copy carries only in-frame clones and drops some. The table records about 30,000 clones, about 92% of them present only once. The specimen was PBMCs. These receptors all stem from a man between 25 and 39 years old with multiple sclerosis.

The V call is TRBV9, the J call TRBJ2-1; D is unclear. The CDR3 contains 16 residues. The germline V gene has CDR1 SGDLS and CDR2 YYNGEE. The germline V and J ends were trimmed by 1 base and 0 bases, with 11 bases remaining between them. CDR3 coding DNA: TGTGCCAGCAGCGTATTTGGCAAAAGCTCCTACAATGAGCAGTTCTTC. It yields the protein CASSVFGKSSYNEQFF.

V and J are TRBV4-3 and TRBJ2-1, with 11 positions matching TRBD2. Germline V lookup: CDR1 LGHNA, CDR2 YSLEER. V lost 2 bases and J lost 5; bases outside the gene matches: 5. The CDR3 extends over 16 amino acids. In DNA, the CDR3 is TGCGCCAGCAGCCAACGTGGACTAGCGGGCGACAATGAGCAGTTCTTC. This sequence encodes CASSQRGLAGDNEQFF.

CDR3: CASSRGDTQYF. The CDR3 DNA sequence: TGTGCCAGCAGCCGGGGGGATACGCAGTATTTT. The gene calls are TRBV7-6 and TRBJ2-3; D may be TRBD2 (6 bases). Germline lookup yields CDR1 SGHVS and CDR2 FNYEAQ. CDR3 length: 11 residues. Between the trimmed V and J ends, which lost 5 bases and 6 bases, there was a span of 6 bases.

V gene TRBV11-2 combines with J gene TRBJ1-2; TRBD1 is a possible D gene (6 bases). The length of the CDR3 is 15 residues. The V end lost 4 bases, the J end lost 1 base, and 13 bases lay between the germline ends. The V gene's germline CDR1 is SGHAT and CDR2 FQNNGV. The CDR3 region is CASSSSTGLNYGYTF. The DNA of the CDR3 is TGTGCCAGCAGCTCCTCGACAGGCCTTAACTATGGCTACACCTTC.

The gene calls are TRBV19 and TRBJ2-5; TRBD1 agrees at 9 bases. In germline, CDR1 is LNHDA, CDR2 SQIVND (reference sequence). The V and J ends lost 8 bases and 4 bases, in that order; junction bases with no gene match: 5. This CDR3 comprises 13 residues. CDR3 in amino acids: CASARDRVETQYF. In nucleotides, the CDR3 is TGTGCCAGTGCCCGGGACAGGGTAGAGACCCAGTACTTC.

V and J are TRBV7-9 and TRBJ2-3, with unresolved D. Per the germline V gene, CDR1 is SEHNR and CDR2 is FQNEAQ (reference sequence). The CDR3 sequence is 13 residues long. V lost 2 bases, J lost 3 bases, and 6 bases lay in between. The DNA of the CDR3 is TGTGCCAGCAGCTTACAGGAAACAGATACGCAGTATTTT. Amino acids: CASSLQETDTQYF.

The chain couples TRBV9 to TRBJ2-3; TRBD2 matches at 8 bases. This CDR3 is 14 amino acids long. CDR1 and CDR2 (germline): SGDLS, YYNGEE. Trimming cost V 4 bases and J 2 bases; bases outside gene matches: 3. In DNA, the CDR3 is TGTGCCAGCAGCATTAGCGGGAACACAGATACGCAGTATTTT. It encodes CASSISGNTDTQYF. Variable domain in full (rest from reference TRBV9 and TRBJ2-3): DSGVTQTPKHLITATGQRVTLRCSPRSGDLSVYWYQQSLDQGLQFLIQYYNGEERAKGNILERFSAQQFPDLHSELNLSSLELGDSALYFCASSISGNTDTQYFGPGTRLTVL.

The chain recombines TRBV7-2 with TRBJ2-3; TRBD2 matches 7 bases. The CDR3 contains 12 residues. Germline values: CDR1 SGHTA, CDR2 FQGNSA. V was pared by 5 bases and J by 11 bases, with 7 bases of the junction left unmatched. CDR3 nucleotides: TGTGCCAGCAGCCCTACCAGCGGGGTGCAGTATTTT. Translating gives CASSPTSGVQYF. The complete variable domain, with remaining parts taken from reference TRBV7-2 and TRBJ2-3, reads GAGVSQSPSNKVTEKGKDVELRCDPISGHTALYWYRQSLGQGLEFLIYFQGNSAPDKSGLPSDRFSAERTGGSVSTLTIQRTQQEDSAVYLCASSPTSGVQYFGPGTRLTVL.

CDR3 in amino acids: CASRTVKQVDQPQHF. CDR3 DNA: TGTGCCAGCAGGACGGTAAAGCAAGTAGATCAGCCCCAGCATTTT. J is TRBJ1-5 and V is TRBV2; no clear D gene. The V end lost 6 bases, the J end lost 5 bases, and 17 bases lay between the germline ends. This CDR3 spans 15 amino acids. CDR1 is SNHLY, CDR2 FYNNEI, per germline.

This clone occurred a few times. This chain connects TRBV19 to TRBJ1-2; 8 bases agree with TRBD1. The trim removed 1 base at V and 7 bases at J, leaving 8 bases unmatched. This CDR3 has 15 residues. Germline V lookup: CDR1 LNHDA, CDR2 SQIVND (reference sequence). The CDR3, as DNA: TGTGCCAGTAGTATAGGCCCAGGGGGCGCATTTGGCTACACCTTC. Encoded protein: CASSIGPGGAFGYTF.

This clone was observed once. J is TRBJ1-2 and V is TRBV9; 11 bases map to TRBD1. The trim removed 2 bases at V and 3 bases at J, leaving 0 bases unmatched. Germline-derived CDR1 and CDR2 are SGDLS and YYNGEE. This CDR3 has 14 amino acids. CDR3 residues: CASSVDRGHYGYTF. As DNA, the CDR3 is TGTGCCAGCAGCGTGGACAGGGGGCACTATGGCTACACCTTC.

With regard to this clone: At one of its ends the junction is not consistent with the germline gene, which may arise from a read error. The chain has TRBV13 and TRBJ1-3, with TRBD1 identical over 9 bases. The CDR3 runs 16 residues. Per the germline V gene, CDR1 is PRHDT and CDR2 is FYEKMQ (reference sequence). The CDR3 DNA follows: TGTGCCAGCAGCTTTGAGGGACAGGGTACTGGAGACACCATATATTTT. It yields the protein CASSFEGQGTGDTIYF.

The chain couples TRBV19 to TRBJ2-5; TRBD1 matches at 8 bases. Germline V lookup: CDR1 LNHDA, CDR2 SQIVND (reference sequence). V shed 3 bases, J shed 1 base, and the junction held 7 bases outside the gene matches. The CDR3 spans 16 residues. The CDR3 nucleotides read TGTGCCAGTAGTATTGTTGAGACAGGGGCCCAAGAGACCCAGTACTTC. Translated, it gives CASSIVETGAQETQYF.

The genes are TRBV7-3 and TRBJ2-3, with D tentatively TRBD2 (6 bases). Trimming cost V 3 bases and J 0 bases, with 10 bases left between them. Germline values: CDR1 SGHTA, CDR2 FQGTGA. CDR3 length: 15 amino acids. The CDR3 region is CASSLGLPSTDTQYF. The CDR3 nucleotides are TGTGCCAGCAGCTTGGGACTTCCAAGCACAGATACGCAGTATTTT. Full variable domain (remainder filled in from reference TRBV7-3 and TRBJ2-3): GAGVSQTPSNKVTEKGKYVELRCDPISGHTALYWYRQSLGQGPEFLIYFQGTGAADDSGLPNDRFFAVRPEGSVSTLKIQRTERGDSAVYLCASSLGLPSTDTQYFGPGTRLTVL.

CDR3 sequence reads: CARGTGNYGYTF. The DNA for the CDR3 is TGTGCCAGAGGGACAGGGAACTATGGCTACACCTTC. This chain joins TRBV2 and TRBJ1-2; 9 bases align to TRBD1. The CDR3 consists of 12 residues. Germline assignment: CDR1 SNHLY and CDR2 FYNNEI. J gave up 2 bases and V 9 bases, and 1 base lay outside the gene matches.

Only one count was recorded for this clone. V and J are TRBV2 and TRBJ1-1; D uncertain. Trimming took off 6 bases at V and 8 bases at J, with 7 bases between the two ends. This CDR3 spans 10 amino acids. CDR1 is SNHLY, CDR2 FYNNEI, per germline. CDR3 DNA sequence: TGTGCCAGCAGGGGCGGAGAAGCTTTCTTT. This encodes CASRGGEAFF.

The V call is TRBV4-3, the J call TRBJ1-1; 10 positions match TRBD1. The CDR3 runs 16 residues. Germline assignment: CDR1 LGHNA and CDR2 YSLEER. V shed 0 bases and J 7 bases; nucleotides not matched to a gene: 8. CDR3 loop: CASSQERTGGRGEAFF. CDR3 coding DNA: TGCGCCAGCAGCCAAGAGAGGACAGGGGGTAGGGGTGAAGCTTTCTTT.

This clone was recorded once. The chain recombines TRBV27 with TRBJ2-1; the D gene is possibly TRBD1 (6 bases). CDR1 MNHEY and CDR2 SMNVEV come from the germline V gene (reference sequence). The CDR3 loop spans 13 amino acids. The ends were cut back, 3 bases at V and 10 bases at J, with 13 bases in the middle. The CDR3 DNA is TGTGCCAGCAGTTTTGTCGGTAGGGGGGAGCAGTTCTTC. Translated: CASSFVGRGEQFF.

The V gene is TRBV25-1, the J gene TRBJ2-2, with a possible D match to TRBD2 (5 bases). Looked up from germline, CDR1 is MGHDK and CDR2 is SYGVNS. This CDR3 has 14 amino acids. With 8 bases removed from V and 4 bases from J, the gap between germline ends came to 14 bases. Here the CDR3 reads CASEARAGTGELFF. CDR3 sequence (DNA): TGTGCCAGCGAAGCACGGGCGGGCACCGGGGAGCTGTTTTTT. The complete variable domain, with remaining parts taken from reference TRBV25-1 and TRBJ2-2, reads EADIYQTPRYLVIGTGKKITLECSQTMGHDKMYWYQQDPGMELHLIHYSYGVNSTEKGDLSSESTVSRIRTEHFPLTLESARPSHTSQYLCASEARAGTGELFFGEGSRLTVL.